This T cell receptor (beta chain) was identified in a study of identical twins. The cDNA had a unique molecular identifier and a template-switch universal primer site. TCRdb redid the calling of the 5' RACE reads with MiXCR, one entry per CDR3 protein. The sample includes about 200,000 distinct CDR3 sequences, roughly a tenth of them seen just once. This CDR3 is 17 amino acids long. General study points: Modelling underestimated the level of out-of-frame TCR alpha sharing observed in monozygotic twins. Out-of-frame alpha sequences shared by twins were enriched for low generation probability. Beta clonotypes that were abundant in cord blood contained fewer insertions, a pattern absent from memory repertoires.

A few counts support this clonotype. Antigen: not known. The V gene is TRBV21-1, the J gene TRBJ1-5; the table's TRBD1 call for D was not verified on the DNA. TRBV21-1 is classified as a pseudogene. The sequence derives from a man aged 50 to 59 in good health. Sequencing was done on a sample of memory T cells sorted from blood. The CDR3 DNA is TGTGCCAGCAGCAAAGAGGAGGGACAGGGATTTCATCAGCCCCAGCATTTT. Its protein product is CASSKEEGQGFHQPQHF.